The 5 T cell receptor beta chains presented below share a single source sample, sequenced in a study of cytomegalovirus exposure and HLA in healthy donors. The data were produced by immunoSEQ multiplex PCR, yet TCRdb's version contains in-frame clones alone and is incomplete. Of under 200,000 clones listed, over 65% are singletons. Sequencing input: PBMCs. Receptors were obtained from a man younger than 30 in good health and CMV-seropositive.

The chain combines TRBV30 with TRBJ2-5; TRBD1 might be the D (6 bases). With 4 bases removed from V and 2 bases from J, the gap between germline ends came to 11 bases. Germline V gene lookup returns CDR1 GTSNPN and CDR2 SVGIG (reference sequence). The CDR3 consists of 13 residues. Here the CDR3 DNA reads TGTGCCTGGATCCGGGACACACAAGAGACCCAGTACTTC. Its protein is CAWIRDTQETQYF.

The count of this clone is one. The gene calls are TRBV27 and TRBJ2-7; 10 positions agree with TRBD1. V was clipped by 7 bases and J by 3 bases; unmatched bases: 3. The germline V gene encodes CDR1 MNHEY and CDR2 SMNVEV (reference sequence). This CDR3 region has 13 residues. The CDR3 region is CASTRTGGYEQYF. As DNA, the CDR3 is TGTGCCAGCACCAGGACAGGGGGCTACGAGCAGTACTTC.

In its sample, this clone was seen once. CDR3 sequence reads: CASSFPLGQDTEAFF. The CDR3 DNA sequence: TGTGCCAGCAGCTTTCCCTTAGGACAGGACACTGAAGCTTTCTTT. The chain recombines TRBV7-9 with TRBJ1-1; the match to TRBD1 covers 7 bases. CDR3 size: 15 residues. Losses at the gene ends were 3 bases for V and 3 bases for J; bases not matched to a gene: 7. In germline, CDR1 is SEHNR, CDR2 FQNEAQ (reference sequence).

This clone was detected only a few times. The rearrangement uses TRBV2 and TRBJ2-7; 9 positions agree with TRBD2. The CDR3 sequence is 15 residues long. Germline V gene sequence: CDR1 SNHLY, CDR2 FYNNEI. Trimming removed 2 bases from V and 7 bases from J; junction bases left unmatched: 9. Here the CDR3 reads CASSEIGGRAWEQYF. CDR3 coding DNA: TGTGCCAGCAGTGAAATTGGCGGGAGGGCCTGGGAGCAGTACTTC.

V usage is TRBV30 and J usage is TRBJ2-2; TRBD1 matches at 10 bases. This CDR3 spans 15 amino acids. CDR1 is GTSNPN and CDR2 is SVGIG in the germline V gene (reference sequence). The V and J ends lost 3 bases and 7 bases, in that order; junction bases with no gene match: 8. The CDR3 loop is CAWRGTGAYDGELFF. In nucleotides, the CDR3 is TGTGCCTGGAGGGGGACAGGGGCTTATGACGGGGAGCTGTTTTTT.